This T cell receptor beta chain was obtained from a study of brain T cells in children with intractable seizures. Note on this clone: Its antigen is not identified.

The study, taken as a whole, reports: Patients' HCMV serostatus was unknown; virus specificity rests on CDR3 similarity alone. Top 50 brain clonotypes included both public and private clones. Clones missing pre-surgery may reflect undersampling of that blood sample.

Data came from immunoSEQ multiplex PCR; TCRdb stores just in-frame clones and leaves some out. The sample lists fewer than 2,000 clones, approximately 83% occurring once. Sequencing was limited to surgery cases with top T cell transcript signatures in brain tissue. At least one anti-epileptic drug was given before surgery. From germline, CDR1 is SGDLS and CDR2 YYNGEE. The germline V and J ends were trimmed by 0 bases and 4 bases, with 7 bases remaining between them. The CDR3 is made up of 13 amino acids. Sequences were derived from resected brain tissue, sampled at surgery. The sequence was obtained from a boy between 10 and 17 years old with focal cortical dysplasia and intractable seizures. This sequence joins TRBV9 and TRBJ2-5; no clear D gene. CDR3 nucleotides: TGTGCCAGCAGCGTAGACCCCCGAGAGACCCAGTACTTC. Protein product: CASSVDPRETQYF. Based on the CDR3 plus reference TRBV9 and TRBJ2-5, the full variable domain is DSGVTQTPKHLITATGQRVTLRCSPRSGDLSVYWYQQSLDQGLQFLIQYYNGEERAKGNILERFSAQQFPDLHSELNLSSLELGDSALYFCASSVDPRETQYFGPGTRLLVL.